One and the same sample provided the 17 T cell receptor beta chains below, sequenced in a study of CD8 T cells in ankylosing spondylitis. TCRdb passed the 5' RACE reads through MiXCR, listing each CDR3 protein once. This repertoire shows roughly 280,000 distinct CDR3 sequences, about 19% found once; its top ten account for roughly 7.4%. The sequenced sample consisted of blood, either unsorted or a sorted T cell fraction (not recorded which). The receptor set was obtained from a male donor with ankylosing spondylitis or in good health (not recorded which).

This clonotype has a handful of counts. This chain links TRBV5-1 with TRBJ2-2; TRBD2 might be the D (6 bases). Trimming removed 3 bases from V and 3 bases from J, with 12 bases in between. Looked up from germline, CDR1 is SGHRS and CDR2 is YFSETQ. The CDR3 totals 15 residues. CDR3 residues: CASSSGGRDTGELFF. The CDR3 region has the DNA TGCGCCAGCAGCTCCGGGGGACGGGACACCGGGGAGCTGTTTTTT. Together with reference TRBV5-1 and TRBJ2-2, the CDR3 gives the full variable domain: KAGVTQTPRYLIKTRGQQVTLSCSPISGHRSVSWYQQTPGQGLQFLFEYFSETQRNKGNFPGRFSGRQFSNSRSEMNVSTLELGDSALYLCASSSGGRDTGELFFGEGSRLTVL.

CDR3 sequence (DNA): TGTGCCTTCCCACAGGGGACGACCACCGGGGAGCTGTTTTTT. It specifies CAFPQGTTTGELFF. The chain has TRBV12-3 or TRBV12-4 and TRBJ2-2, with 7 bases identical to TRBD1. The CDR3 has 14 amino acids. The junction had 10 bases not matched to a gene; V was cut back by 11 bases and J by 4 bases.

The V call is TRBV5-1, the J call TRBJ2-2, with 7 bases identical to TRBD2. Per the germline V gene, CDR1 is SGHRS and CDR2 is YFSETQ. The CDR3 length is 17 residues. The junction had 7 bases not matched to a gene; V was cut back by 0 bases and J by 2 bases. The CDR3 DNA follows: TGCGCCAGCAGCTTGGCCGGGACTACTACCAACACCGGGGAGCTGTTTTTT. Protein: CASSLAGTTTNTGELFF.

J is TRBJ1-1 and V is TRBV6-5; D unresolved. Germline V CDR1 and CDR2: MNHEY, SVGAGI. V was clipped by 2 bases and J by 1 base, with 5 bases between them. The CDR3 spans 13 residues. The CDR3 DNA reads as TGTGCCAGCAGTTACGGTCCGAACACTGAAGCTTTCTTT. Its translation is CASSYGPNTEAFF.

This clonotype was seen more than once but under ten times. V is TRBV20-1 and J is TRBJ1-2; D not resolved. Trimming removed 1 base at V and 3 bases at J, with 9 bases between. Germline CDR1 is DFQATT and CDR2 is SNEGSKA (reference sequence). CDR3 length: 13 residues. The CDR3 nucleotides are TGCAGTGCTAGAGCCGGGAGCGACTATGGCTACACCTTC. This translates into CSARAGSDYGYTF.

The chain recombines TRBV7-2 with TRBJ1-1; TRBD1 might be the D (6 bases). The CDR3 sequence is 12 residues long. Germline V gene lookup returns CDR1 SGHTA and CDR2 FQGNSA. V lost 3 bases and J 8 bases, leaving 10 bases between the germline ends. The CDR3 DNA reads TGTGCCAGCAGCTTCCGGGGGGGCGAAGCTTTCTTT. This gives the protein CASSFRGGEAFF.

This clonotype was found a few times. The chain joins TRBV27 to TRBJ1-2; 9 bases line up with TRBD1. Trimming took 5 bases from V and 4 from J; bases not matched to a gene: 11. In germline, CDR1 is MNHEY, CDR2 SMNVEV (reference sequence). CDR3 length: 16 residues. The CDR3 nucleotides read TGTGCCAGCAGTGCTGGGACAGGGCCCCTTTCCTATGGCTACACCTTC. Translation: CASSAGTGPLSYGYTF.

The chain joins TRBV5-1 to TRBJ2-1; D unresolved. In germline, CDR1 is SGHRS, CDR2 YFSETQ. Trimming shortened V by 0 bases and J by 9 bases, and 7 bases separated the two germline ends. This CDR3 contains 12 residues. The CDR3 loop reads CASSLDESEQFF. CDR3 bases: TGCGCCAGCAGCTTGGATGAAAGTGAGCAGTTCTTC.

The chain recombines TRBV12-3 or TRBV12-4 with TRBJ2-6; D may be TRBD2 (5 bases). The V end lost 6 bases, the J end lost 0 bases, and 12 bases lay between the germline ends. The CDR3 has 16 amino acids. The CDR3 loop is CASSRGLSSGANVLTF. CDR3 sequence (DNA): TGTGCCAGCAGCCGAGGGCTAAGCTCTGGGGCCAACGTCCTGACTTTC.

This clonotype was seen many times. This chain joins TRBV29-1 and TRBJ2-1; 11 bases match TRBD1. Per germline, CDR1 SQVTM and CDR2 ANQGSEA. The CDR3 is 14 amino acids. V dropped 5 bases and J dropped 9; count of bases not matched to a gene: 9. CDR3 in DNA: TGCAGCGTTACGGACAGGGGGCGCGTTGGTGAGCAGTTCTTC. Its protein product is CSVTDRGRVGEQFF.

A word on this clonotype: The limits of the CDR3 on the DNA are not certain, so only TCRdb's listed CDR3 is given. The rearrangement joins TRBV7-5 to TRBJ1-3. TRBV7-5 is a pseudogene locus. The CDR3 sequence runs 17 residues, both termini included. The CDR3 sequence is CISVPEAWEVSGNTIYF.

This clonotype appeared a few times. The chain recombines TRBV4-1 with TRBJ2-1, with 10 bases fitting TRBD2. J lost 2 bases, V lost 0 bases, and 4 bases had no gene match. The CDR3 spans 17 residues. The V gene's germline CDR1 is MGHRA and CDR2 YSYEKL. This CDR3 reads CASSQERLAGAYNEQFF. CDR3 DNA sequence: TGCGCCAGCAGCCAAGAACGGCTAGCGGGGGCCTACAATGAGCAGTTCTTC.

V is TRBV25-1 and J is TRBJ2-5; 14 bases agree with TRBD2. The V gene's germline CDR1 is MGHDK and CDR2 SYGVNS. The CDR3 extends over 17 amino acids. V lost 3 bases to trimming and J lost 5 bases; unmatched junction nucleotides: 8. CDR3 DNA: TGTGCCAGCAGTGATCCCGGACTAGCGGGGGGTAGGGAGACCCAGTACTTC. As protein: CASSDPGLAGGRETQYF.

This clonotype was counted a few times. The chain couples TRBV20-1 to TRBJ2-3; TRBD2 agrees at 8 bases. Germline V gene lookup returns CDR1 DFQATT and CDR2 SNEGSKA (reference sequence). This CDR3 is 13 amino acids long. The CDR3 sequence: CSTRGGPRDTQYF. The CDR3 nucleotides are TGCAGCACCCGGGGGGGGCCAAGGGATACGCAGTATTTT.

This clonotype showed up many times. The rearrangement uses TRBV29-1 and TRBJ1-5; no reliable D call. Between the trimmed V and J ends, which lost 4 bases and 6 bases, there was a span of 16 bases. The CDR3 consists of 14 residues. CDR1 is SQVTM, CDR2 ANQGSEA, per germline. This CDR3 reads CSVAEGGFGQPQHF. The CDR3 coding sequence is TGCAGCGTTGCGGAAGGTGGATTCGGTCAGCCCCAGCATTTT.

The sample holds a few counts of this clonotype. The chain carries TRBV12-3 or TRBV12-4 and TRBJ2-3; TRBD2 matches 13 bases. Trimming cost V 1 base and J 4 bases; bases outside gene matches: 5. The CDR3 length is 17 residues. The CDR3 DNA reads as TGTGCCAGCAGTTTAGGGACTAGCGGGAGCTCCCCAGATACGCAGTATTTT. Its protein is CASSLGTSGSSPDTQYF.

The rearrangement joins TRBV2 to TRBJ1-1, with D unclear. Deletions cut 7 bases from V and 0 bases from J, with 6 bases between. The CDR3 totals 12 residues. Germline V CDR1 and CDR2: SNHLY, FYNNEI. DNA of the CDR3: TGTGCCAGCAAACTAATGAACACTGAAGCTTTCTTT. Its translation: CASKLMNTEAFF.